The clone carrying this T cell receptor (beta chain) came up once. This specimen comes from a study of graft-versus-host responses after intestinal transplantation. Trimming stripped 3 bases from V and 8 bases from J, with 25 bases between. The CDR3 totals 17 residues. Germline-derived CDR1 and CDR2 are LGHNT and FRNRAP. Sequencing used immunoSEQ multiplex PCR; TCRdb keeps in-frame clones, though not all of them. The sample consists of approximately 70,000 clones, more than 90% of them appearing once. The sequences come from bone marrow, collected 734 days after intestinal transplantation. The rearrangement joins TRBV12-5 to TRBJ1-2; TRBD1 is a possible D gene (5 bases). The sequence derives from a human patient who received an intestinal transplant, so some T cells may come from the graft donor. The CDR3 loop is CASGFAPEGTLLNGYTF. The CDR3 nucleotides read TGTGCTAGTGGTTTTGCTCCGGAGGGGACTTTGCTAAACGGCTACACCTTC.